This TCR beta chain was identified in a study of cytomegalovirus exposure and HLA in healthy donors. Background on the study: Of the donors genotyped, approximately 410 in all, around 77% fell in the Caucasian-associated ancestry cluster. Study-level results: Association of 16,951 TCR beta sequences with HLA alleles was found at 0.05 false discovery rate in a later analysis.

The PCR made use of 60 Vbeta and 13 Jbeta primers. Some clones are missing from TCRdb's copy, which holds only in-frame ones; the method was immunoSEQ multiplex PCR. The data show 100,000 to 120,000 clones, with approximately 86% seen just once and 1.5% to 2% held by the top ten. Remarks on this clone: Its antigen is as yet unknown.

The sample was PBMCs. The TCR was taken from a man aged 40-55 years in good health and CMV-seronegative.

The CDR3, as DNA: TGTGCCAGCAGCCCCGGGACAGGGGTGAGAGAGCAGTACTTC. Protein product: CASSPGTGVREQYF. The chain combines TRBV6-4 with TRBJ2-7; 10 bases agree with TRBD1. The germline V gene has CDR1 MRHNA and CDR2 SNTAGT. The CDR3 runs to 14 residues. The J segment lost 7 bases and the V segment lost 6 bases, leaving 9 bases of the junction unmatched.